This T cell receptor beta chain is from a study of shared clonotypes between healthy human individuals. About the study: Per-donor plates numbered three CD4 naive, three CD4 memory, two CD8 naive and one CD8 memory. Study-wide findings and caveats: Non-shared clonotypes had lower generation probabilities than clonotypes shared by all four sorted-subset donors. Rarefaction demonstrated incomplete sorted-subset sequencing despite large depth.

Assay: immunoSEQ multiplex PCR; the TCRdb copy retains only in-frame clones and omits some. The sample comprises around 1.6 million clones, 95% to 99% of which are singletons, and about 0.45% rests with the top ten. Among the donors, all were Caucasian adults who lived in Nashville, Tennessee. The CDR3 loop spans 17 amino acids. V lost 0 bases to trimming and J lost 3 bases, with 17 bases between them. CDR1 is MGHRA, CDR2 YSYEKL, per germline. Comments on this clone: Its matching antigen is unknown.

The chain has TRBV4-1 and TRBJ1-1, with D unclear. This TCR was recovered from a man aged 30-40 years in good health. The sample was naive CD4+ T cells sorted from blood. Subset denoted: CD45RA+ positively selected. Here the CDR3 reads CASSQERMGSRYTEAFF. DNA for the CDR3: TGCGCCAGCAGCCAAGAACGAATGGGGAGTAGGTACACTGAAGCTTTCTTT.